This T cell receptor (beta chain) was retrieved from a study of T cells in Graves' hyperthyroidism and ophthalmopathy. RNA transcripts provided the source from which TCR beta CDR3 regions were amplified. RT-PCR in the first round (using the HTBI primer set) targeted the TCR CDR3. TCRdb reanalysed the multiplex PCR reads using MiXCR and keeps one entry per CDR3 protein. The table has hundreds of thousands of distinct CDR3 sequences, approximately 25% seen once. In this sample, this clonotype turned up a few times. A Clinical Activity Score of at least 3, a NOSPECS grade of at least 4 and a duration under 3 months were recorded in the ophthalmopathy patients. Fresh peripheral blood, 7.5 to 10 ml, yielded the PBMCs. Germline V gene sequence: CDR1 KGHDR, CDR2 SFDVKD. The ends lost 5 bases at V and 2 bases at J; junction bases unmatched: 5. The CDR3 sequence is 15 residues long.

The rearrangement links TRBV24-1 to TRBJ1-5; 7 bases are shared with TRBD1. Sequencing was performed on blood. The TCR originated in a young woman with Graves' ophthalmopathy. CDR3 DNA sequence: TGTGCCACCAGTGGGGAAGGACAGGGCAATCAGCCCCAGCATTTT. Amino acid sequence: CATSGEGQGNQPQHF.